The 3 T cell receptor beta chains reported below all come from one sample, sequenced in a study of blood T cell repertoires in COVID-19. Data came from immunoSEQ multiplex PCR; TCRdb stores just in-frame clones and leaves some out. The sample includes some 130,000 clones, 84% of them seen just once. The sample consisted of peripheral blood. These receptors originate from a woman younger than 45 who had recovered from COVID-19.

The chain employs TRBV7-9 and TRBJ1-5; 7 positions match TRBD1. The V gene's germline CDR1 is SEHNR and CDR2 FQNEAQ (reference sequence). V lost 5 bases and J lost 4; bases outside the gene matches: 11. This CDR3 spans 16 amino acids. CDR3 DNA sequence: TGTGCCAGCAGCCGAGAGAGGGACAGAATAAATCAGCCCCAGCATTTT. This translates into CASSRERDRINQPQHF.

In its sample, this clone was seen a few times. The chain links TRBV7-9 to TRBJ1-6, with 8 bases lining up with TRBD1. Germline-derived CDR1 and CDR2 are SEHNR and FQNEAQ (reference sequence). V was clipped by 5 bases and J by 10 bases; unmatched bases: 10. This CDR3 contains 15 residues. In DNA, the CDR3 is TGTGCCAGCAGCCCCACAGGGGGTCTTCCCTCACCCCTCCACTTT. Protein sequence: CASSPTGGLPSPLHF.

The V gene is TRBV5-5, the J gene TRBJ2-3; possible D gene TRBD2, 8 bases. V lost 1 base and J 4 bases, leaving 13 bases between the germline ends. The germline V gene encodes CDR1 SGHKS and CDR2 YYEKEE (reference sequence). There are 15 residues in the CDR3. CDR3 sequence reads: CASSLTGGGSDTQYF. The DNA for the CDR3 is TGTGCCAGCAGCTTGACGGGAGGGGGCTCAGATACGCAGTATTTT.